This T cell receptor (beta chain) comes out of a study of T cell responses to AZD1222 COVID-19 vaccine. The assay was immunoSEQ multiplex PCR, and TCRdb's table has in-frame clones only and misses some. The data show around 95,000 clones, about 87% seen once. Study-wide results and limits: Clonal diversity was possibly underestimated, and the donors were mostly white British, with more females. Repertoires were sampled only after the peak T cell response.

Trimming took off 3 bases at V and 4 bases at J, with 9 bases between the two ends. Germline CDR1 and CDR2: SGHTA and FQGNSA. The CDR3 consists of 13 residues. Concerning this clone itself: What it binds is unknown.

The rearrangement uses TRBV7-2 and TRBJ1-2; a possible D gene is TRBD1 (6 bases). Sequenced here: peripheral blood, sampled on day 0 of AZD1222 vaccination. This clonotype was obtained from an adult in good health. The DNA for the CDR3 is TGTGCCAGCAGCTTCAACAGGGCCTATGGCTACACCTTC. Its protein is CASSFNRAYGYTF.